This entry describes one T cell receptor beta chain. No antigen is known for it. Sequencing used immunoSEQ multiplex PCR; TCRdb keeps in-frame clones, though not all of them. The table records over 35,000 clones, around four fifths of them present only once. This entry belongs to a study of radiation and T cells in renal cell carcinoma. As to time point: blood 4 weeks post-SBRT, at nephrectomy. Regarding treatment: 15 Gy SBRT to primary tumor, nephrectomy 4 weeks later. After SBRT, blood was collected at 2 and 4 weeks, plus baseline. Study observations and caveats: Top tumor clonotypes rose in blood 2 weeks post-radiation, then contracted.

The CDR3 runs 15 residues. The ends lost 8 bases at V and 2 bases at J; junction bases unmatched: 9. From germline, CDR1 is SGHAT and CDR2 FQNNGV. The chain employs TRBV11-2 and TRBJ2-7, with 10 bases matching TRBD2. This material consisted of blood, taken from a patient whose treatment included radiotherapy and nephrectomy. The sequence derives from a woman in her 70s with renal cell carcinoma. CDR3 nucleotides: TGTGCCAGCGTCTGGGGTCTAGCGGGAGCCTACGAGCAGTACTTC. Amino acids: CASVWGLAGAYEQYF.